This T cell receptor beta chain stems from a study of blood T cell repertoires in COVID-19. Some clones are missing from TCRdb's copy, which holds only in-frame ones; the method was immunoSEQ multiplex PCR. The sample yields about 140,000 clones, around 83% seen once. The CDR3 runs to 14 residues. Germline CDR1 reads MNHEY; CDR2 reads SVGAGI. Unmatched junction bases numbered 11, after V lost 6 bases and J lost 8 bases. The receptor comes from a young man with COVID-19, enrolled during active disease. The rearrangement links TRBV6-5 to TRBJ1-2, with TRBD1 matching over 8 bases. Sequencing input: peripheral blood. Here the CDR3 DNA reads TGTGCCAGCAGGACCGGGACAGGCCGGAGGGGCTACACCTTC. Translation: CASRTGTGRRGYTF.